The 3 T cell receptor beta chains below all came from one sample that was sequenced in a study of glioma-infiltrating T cells. Using RNA template, CDR3s of TCR alpha and beta were amplified with iRepertoire arm-PCR. TCRdb redid the calling of the multiplex PCR reads with MiXCR, one entry per CDR3 protein. The data show 300,000 to 450,000 distinct CDR3 sequences, roughly two fifths seen once. Sequencing was done on a sample of glioma tissue, nonneoplastic brain tissue, or PBMCs (not recorded which). The receptor set was obtained from a human donor with low-grade glioma or glioblastoma, undergoing nonglioma brain surgery, or in good health (not recorded which).

About this clonotype: This may stem from a read error, because a much larger clone lies one nucleotide away. This chain joins TRBV27 and TRBJ1-2, with D maybe TRBD1 (5 bases). The CDR3 runs 13 residues. Looked up from germline, CDR1 is MNHEY and CDR2 is SMNVEV (reference sequence). The DNA for the CDR3 is TGTACCAGCAGTCCAGAGGGGTCCTATGGCTACACCTTC. Its translation is CTSSPEGSYGYTF.

The rearrangement joins TRBV20-1 to TRBJ2-3; no clear D. The CDR3 extends over 15 amino acids. Germline V gene data show CDR1 as DFQATT and CDR2 as SNEGSKA (reference sequence). Trimming left V 2 bases short and J 0 bases short, with 12 bases between. In DNA form, the CDR3 reads TGCAGTGCTAGAAGAGCAGCCACTAGCACAGATACGCAGTATTTT. Translated, it gives CSARRAATSTDTQYF.

The V and J genes are TRBV7-2 and TRBJ2-3; 7 bases are a match to TRBD2. After removal of 5 bases from V and 6 bases from J, the junction contained 14 bases not matched to a gene. There are 16 residues in the CDR3. Germline-derived CDR1 and CDR2 are SGHTA and FQGNSA. The CDR3 protein is CASSPLGLEGRDTQYF. The CDR3 region has the DNA TGTGCCAGCAGCCCACTAGGACTAGAGGGTCGGGATACGCAGTATTTT.